A selection of T cell receptor beta chains follows, all from one sample in a study of blood T cells in healthy people across ages. From the 5' RACE reads, TCRdb called clonotypes with MiXCR, one entry per CDR3 protein. The profile shows around 1,500,000 distinct CDR3 sequences, around two fifths of them singletons. Sequenced sample: blood. The receptors were gathered from a woman younger than 35 in good health. The CDR3 runs from the conserved cysteine through the conserved F or W. The D gene is left open where the match is weak. Clone size is stated in some rows and not others, as once, few, many or a class when expanded.

v_call	d_call	clone_size	j_call	cdr3_aa	cdr3_nt
TRBV6-6	TRBD2	.	TRBJ2-7	CASSRTGGVSYEQYF	TGTGCCAGCAGCCGAACGGGGGGAGTCTCCTACGAGCAGTACTTC
TRBV4-2	TRBD2	few	TRBJ2-1	CASSQDELTSGFLGDEQFF	TGTGCCAGCAGCCAAGATGAGTTGACTAGCGGCTTCTTAGGGGATGAGCAGTTCTTC
TRBV12-3/TRBV12-4	.	many	TRBJ2-1	CASRDGLESSYNEQFF	TGTGCCAGCAGGGACGGACTGGAGAGCTCCTACAATGAGCAGTTCTTC
TRBV28	.	.	TRBJ1-1	CASSSRQEAFF	TGTGCCAGCAGTTCCCGACAGGAAGCTTTCTTT
TRBV20-1	TRBD2	.	TRBJ2-1	CSARGSGGRDNEQFF	TGCAGTGCTAGGGGGTCCGGGGGGAGGGACAATGAGCAGTTCTTC
TRBV15	TRBD1	.	TRBJ2-7	CATSSGKRETGTGVYEQYF	TGTGCCACCAGCAGCGGTAAAAGGGAAACCGGGACAGGGGTCTACGAGCAGTACTTC
TRBV20-1	TRBD2	.	TRBJ2-7	CSALGLAGGSNEQYF	TGCAGTGCCCTTGGACTAGCGGGGGGATCAAACGAGCAGTACTTC
TRBV3-1	TRBD2	.	TRBJ2-1	CASSFDPSGRPLYNEQFF	TGTGCCAGCAGCTTCGACCCTAGCGGGAGACCCTTATACAATGAGCAGTTCTTC
TRBV6-1	.	.	TRBJ1-5	CASSESGPQRRPQHF	TGTGCCAGCAGTGAAAGCGGGCCCCAACGGAGGCCCCAGCATTTT
TRBV29-1	.	.	TRBJ1-3	CSVEGDGVGNTIYF	TGCAGCGTTGAGGGGGATGGAGTTGGAAACACCATATATTTT
TRBV3-1	.	.	TRBJ2-7	CASSQSGGNNEQYF	TGTGCCAGCAGCCAGTCTGGGGGTAACAATGAGCAGTACTTC
TRBV2	.	.	TRBJ1-2	CASSPEDGGYTF	TGTGCCAGCAGTCCTGAGGACGGTGGCTACACCTTC
TRBV16	.	few	TRBJ1-5	CASSQSHEPQHF	TGTGCCAGCAGCCAATCTCACGAGCCCCAGCATTTT
TRBV6-5	.	.	TRBJ1-5	CASSPLPGGSNQPQHF	TGTGCCAGCAGCCCTTTACCGGGGGGAAGCAATCAGCCCCAGCATTTT
TRBV6-2/TRBV6-3	TRBD1	.	TRBJ1-2	CASSRLGTGGYGYTF	TGTGCCAGCAGCCGCCTCGGGACAGGGGGCTATGGCTACACCTTC
TRBV29-1	.	few	TRBJ2-7	CSAQRDGTVFSEQYF	TGCAGCGCACAGCGGGACGGGACAGTTTTTAGCGAGCAGTACTTC
TRBV5-1	.	few	TRBJ2-7	CASSFSGGSSNEQYF	TGCGCCAGCAGCTTTTCGGGTGGGAGTAGCAACGAGCAGTACTTC
TRBV29-1	TRBD1	.	TRBJ1-2	CSVGGGQEYGYTF	TGCAGCGTTGGGGGGGGACAGGAGTATGGCTACACCTTC
TRBV12-3/TRBV12-4	.	few	TRBJ2-6	CASNYGVGSYSGANVLTF	TGTGCCAGCAACTACGGGGTAGGATCCTACTCTGGGGCCAACGTCCTGACTTTC